These 16 T cell receptor beta chains came from one sample sequenced in a study of cytomegalovirus exposure and HLA in healthy donors (dated 2017 in TCRdb). Receptor libraries were prepared by the immunoSEQ multiplex PCR assay. The multiplex PCR relied on a mix of 60 forward primers for TCR Vbeta segments and 13 reverse primers for TCR Jbeta segments. TCRdb retrieved this table from immuneACCESS and kept in-frame rearrangements only. Not all clones are present; in checked studies, unresolved V genes account for under half, and no reason is known for the remainder. This sample gives about 190,000 clones in total; roughly 80% of them show up just once. Clones ranked in the top ten supply around 4% of the sample. Material: PBMCs. Receptors were obtained from a man in his fifties or sixties in good health and CMV-seronegative.

V is TRBV19 and J is TRBJ1-2; possibly TRBD1 for D (6 bases). In germline, CDR1 is LNHDA, CDR2 SQIVND (reference sequence). The CDR3 is 15 amino acids. Trimming shortened V by 7 bases and J by 4 bases, and 19 bases separated the two germline ends. The CDR3 DNA reads TGTGCCAGTAAATTTAATACAGGGTATCGCTATGGCTACACCTTC. Amino acids: CASKFNTGYRYGYTF.

The CDR3 bases are TGTGCCTGGATCAGGGCGATGGACGCTTTCTTT. Its translation is CAWIRAMDAFF. V usage is TRBV30 and J usage is TRBJ1-1; tentative D call: TRBD1 (5 bases). CDR3 length equals 11 residues. Trimming removed 4 bases at V and 11 bases at J, with 14 bases between. Germline V gene lookup returns CDR1 GTSNPN and CDR2 SVGIG (reference sequence).

The rearrangement joins TRBV10-3 to TRBJ2-5; 8 bases are shared with TRBD1. Germline trimming cut 0 bases from V and 5 bases from J; bases unmatched to any gene: 8. This CDR3 contains 16 residues. CDR1 and CDR2 from the germline V gene are ENHRY and SYGVKD. CDR3 region: CAISESGTGPGETQYF. The CDR3 DNA reads as TGTGCCATCAGTGAGTCTGGGACAGGTCCCGGGGAGACCCAGTACTTC.

This clone was counted once. V gene TRBV5-1 combines with J gene TRBJ2-7; tentatively, D is TRBD2 (5 bases). CDR3 length: 12 residues. Germline V gene sequence: CDR1 SGHRS, CDR2 YFSETQ. V was cut by 6 bases and J by 6 bases, with 13 bases left in between. The CDR3 coding sequence is TGCGCCAGCACTGAGGGAATCGGCGAGCAGTACTTC. It codes for CASTEGIGEQYF.

The V gene is TRBV27, the J gene TRBJ1-5; D not resolved. This CDR3 region has 14 residues. CDR1 and CDR2 (germline): MNHEY, SMNVEV (reference sequence). V was trimmed by 2 bases and J by 2 bases, leaving 7 bases between them. CDR3 sequence (DNA): TGTGCCAGCAGTTTAGCGTTGGGCAATCAGCCCCAGCATTTT. Its protein product is CASSLALGNQPQHF.

This chain links TRBV19 with TRBJ2-1; TRBD2 aligns across 9 bases. Per the germline V gene, CDR1 is LNHDA and CDR2 is SQIVND (reference sequence). This CDR3 has 18 amino acids. The J segment lost 1 base and the V segment lost 3 bases, leaving 10 bases of the junction unmatched. The CDR3 region has the DNA TGTGCCAGTAGTATCAGGGTTCGCGGGGGGGCGTCCTACAATGAGCAGTTCTTC. The encoded protein is CASSIRVRGGASYNEQFF.

The CDR3 loop reads CASYDRQGVTYGYTF. The DNA of the CDR3 is TGTGCCAGTTATGACAGACAGGGAGTCACCTATGGCTACACCTTC. The genes are TRBV19 and TRBJ1-2; 7 positions match TRBD1. Germline loops: CDR1 LNHDA, CDR2 SQIVND (reference sequence). The CDR3 is made up of 15 amino acids. Trimming cost V 8 bases and J 4 bases; bases outside gene matches: 13.

The J gene is TRBJ1-6, the V gene TRBV2; a possible D gene is TRBD1 (5 bases). The germline V gene encodes CDR1 SNHLY and CDR2 FYNNEI. Trimming took off 10 bases at V and 8 bases at J, with 12 bases between the two ends. There are 12 residues in the CDR3. The CDR3 spells CATELQDSPLHF. The CDR3 nucleotides are TGTGCCACCGAACTACAGGATTCACCCCTCCACTTT.

The chain has TRBV12-5 and TRBJ2-5; D may be TRBD1 (6 bases). The germline CDR1 and CDR2 sequences are LGHNT and FRNRAP. Trimming cost V 1 base and J 3 bases, with 24 bases left between them. CDR3 size: 19 residues. The CDR3 is CASGLEGVALARGKETQYF. The CDR3 DNA follows: TGTGCTAGTGGTTTGGAGGGGGTGGCCCTAGCCCGAGGGAAAGAGACCCAGTACTTC.

The chain employs TRBV9 and TRBJ2-2, with D tentatively TRBD2 (5 bases). This CDR3 spans 15 amino acids. Between the trimmed V and J ends, which lost 0 bases and 0 bases, there was a span of 6 bases. Germline CDR1 reads SGDLS; CDR2 reads YYNGEE. The CDR3 bases are TGTGCCAGCAGCGTAGTCGGGGCGAACACCGGGGAGCTGTTTTTT. It specifies CASSVVGANTGELFF.

This chain connects TRBV28 to TRBJ2-7; TRBD2 matches at 9 bases. The CDR3 contains 14 residues. Germline V gene sequence: CDR1 MDHEN, CDR2 SYDVKM. The trim removed 8 bases at V and 1 base at J, leaving 6 bases unmatched. CDR3 amino acids: CASAPLAGSYEQYF. In DNA form, the CDR3 reads TGTGCCAGCGCCCCCCTAGCGGGGTCCTACGAGCAGTACTTC.

The chain joins TRBV7-9 to TRBJ1-5; D is perhaps TRBD1 (6 bases). CDR1 and CDR2 (germline): SEHNR, FQNEAQ (reference sequence). This CDR3 region has 17 residues. V lost 5 bases and J 2 bases, leaving 19 bases between the germline ends. CDR3 in DNA: TGTGCCAGCAGCCGTTTCGGGGGAGGGGGTCGCAATCAGCCCCAGCATTTT. Translation: CASSRFGGGGRNQPQHF.

This clone was seen just once. This sequence joins TRBV2 and TRBJ2-3; TRBD1 aligns across 7 bases. V shed 6 bases, J shed 2 bases, and the junction held 5 bases outside the gene matches. Germline values: CDR1 SNHLY, CDR2 FYNNEI. This CDR3 contains 14 residues. CDR3 coding DNA: TGTGCCAGCAGCCTGACAGGGAACACAGATACGCAGTATTTT. It translates to CASSLTGNTDTQYF.

The rearrangement links TRBV19 to TRBJ1-6, with 8 bases fitting TRBD1. Germline trimming cut 5 bases from V and 10 bases from J; bases unmatched to any gene: 13. Germline CDR1 reads LNHDA; CDR2 reads SQIVND (reference sequence). This CDR3 is built from 16 residues. The CDR3 sequence is CASSQGAAGVLSPLHF. CDR3 sequence (DNA): TGTGCCAGTAGTCAGGGGGCAGCCGGGGTACTATCACCCCTCCACTTT.

V is TRBV7-2 and J is TRBJ2-7; D is perhaps TRBD1 (5 bases). The CDR3 consists of 14 residues. Between the trimmed V and J ends, which lost 3 bases and 0 bases, there was a span of 9 bases. CDR1 and CDR2 (germline): SGHTA, FQGNSA. CDR3 loop: CASSFRQTSYEQYF. CDR3 in DNA: TGTGCCAGCAGCTTCAGACAGACCTCCTACGAGCAGTACTTC.

The genes are TRBV2 and TRBJ1-6; 8 positions match TRBD1. CDR1 is SNHLY and CDR2 is FYNNEI in the germline V gene. The CDR3 has 14 residues. V gave up 6 bases and J gave up 6 bases; unmatched junction bases: 4. The DNA for the CDR3 is TGTGCCAGCAGGCGGGACAGGACTAATTCACCCCTCCACTTT. As protein: CASRRDRTNSPLHF.